The sequence of this T cell receptor beta chain was determined in a study of T cell responses to AZD1222 COVID-19 vaccine. Overall study results and limits: The span of vaccine-associated CD4 TCRs extended across spike, with dominance at 160-218 and 743-854. Close to half of all spike-specific TCRs reportedly target regions of the variants that are unmutated. Baseline serostatus was positive in only six AZD1222 recipients. Donors were largely white British and mainly female; clonal diversity was possibly underestimated.

Comments on this clone: Its antigen is as yet unknown.

The CDR3 loop spans 15 amino acids. Trimming stripped 0 bases from V and 2 bases from J, with 11 bases between. The V gene's germline CDR1 is SGHRS and CDR2 YFSETQ. The method was immunoSEQ multiplex PCR; TCRdb's version includes in-frame clones alone and lacks a portion of them. The data show around 140,000 clones, about 93% seen once. The V call is TRBV5-1, the J call TRBJ1-2, with D uncertain. This TCR derives from an adult in good health. The sequencing used peripheral blood, collected on day 0 of AZD1222 vaccination. DNA for the CDR3: TGCGCCAGCAGCTTGGAGGTGGGAATGAACTATGGCTACACCTTC. Its protein is CASSLEVGMNYGYTF.